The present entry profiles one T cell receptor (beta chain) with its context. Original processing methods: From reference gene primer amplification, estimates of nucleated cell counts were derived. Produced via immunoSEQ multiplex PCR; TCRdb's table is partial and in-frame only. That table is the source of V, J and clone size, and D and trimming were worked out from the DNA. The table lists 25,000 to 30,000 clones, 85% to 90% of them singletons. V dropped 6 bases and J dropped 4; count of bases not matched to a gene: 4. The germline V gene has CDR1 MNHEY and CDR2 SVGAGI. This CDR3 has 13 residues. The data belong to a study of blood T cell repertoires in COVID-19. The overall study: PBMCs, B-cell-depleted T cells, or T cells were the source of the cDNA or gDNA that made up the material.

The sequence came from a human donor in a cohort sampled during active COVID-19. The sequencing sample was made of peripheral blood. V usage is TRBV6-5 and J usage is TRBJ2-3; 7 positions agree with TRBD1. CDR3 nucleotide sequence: TGTGCCAGCAGACAGGGGATTCCAGATACGCAGTATTTT. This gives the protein CASRQGIPDTQYF.